The T cell receptor (beta chain) described here comes from a study of OX40 agonist ivuxolimab in advanced cancers. Data came from immunoSEQ multiplex PCR; TCRdb stores just in-frame clones and leaves some out. This sample has 83,000 or so clones, with about 80% found just once. General observations from the study: The study observed clonal expansion of CD4+ and CD8+ blood T cells by week 6 at 0.1 to 3.0 mg/kg.

V gave up 0 bases and J gave up 5 bases, with 11 bases separating them. Germline CDR1 SGHNT, CDR2 YYREEE (reference sequence). This CDR3 has 14 amino acids. Worth noting for this clone: Its target is not known.

The sequence was obtained from an adult with an advanced solid tumor such as melanoma, head and neck, liver or kidney cancer. The chain carries TRBV5-4 and TRBJ1-2; TRBD1 might be the D (5 bases). Specimen: CD4+ or CD8+ T cells sorted from blood, collected in a trial of the OX40 agonist ivuxolimab. The CDR3 loop is CASSLEGRQYGYTF. The CDR3, as DNA: TGTGCCAGCAGCTTGGAGGGACGCCAATATGGCTACACCTTC.